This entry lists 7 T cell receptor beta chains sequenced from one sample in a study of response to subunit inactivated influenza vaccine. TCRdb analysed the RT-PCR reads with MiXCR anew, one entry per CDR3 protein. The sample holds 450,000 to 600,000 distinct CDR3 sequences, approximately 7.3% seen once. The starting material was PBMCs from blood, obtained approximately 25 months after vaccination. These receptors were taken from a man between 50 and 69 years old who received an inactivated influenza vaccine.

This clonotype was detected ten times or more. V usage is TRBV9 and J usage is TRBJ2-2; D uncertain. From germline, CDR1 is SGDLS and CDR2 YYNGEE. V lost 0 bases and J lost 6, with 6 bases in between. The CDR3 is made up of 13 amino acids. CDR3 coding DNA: TGTGCCAGCAGCGTAGAATCTGCCGGGGAGCTGTTTTTT. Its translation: CASSVESAGELFF.

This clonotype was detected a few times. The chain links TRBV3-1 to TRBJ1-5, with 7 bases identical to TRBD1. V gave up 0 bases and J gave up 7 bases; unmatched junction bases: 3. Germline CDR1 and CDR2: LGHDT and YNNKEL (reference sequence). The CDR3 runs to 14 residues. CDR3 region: CASSQETGWQPQHF. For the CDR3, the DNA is TGTGCCAGCAGCCAAGAGACAGGGTGGCAGCCCCAGCATTTT.

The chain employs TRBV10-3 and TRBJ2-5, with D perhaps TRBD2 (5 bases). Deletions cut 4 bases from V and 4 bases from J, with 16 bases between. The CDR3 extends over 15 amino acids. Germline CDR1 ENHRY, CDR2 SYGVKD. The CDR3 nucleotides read TGTGCCATCAGTGGCGGACTTGGGGAGTTAGAGACCCAGTACTTC. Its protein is CAISGGLGELETQYF.

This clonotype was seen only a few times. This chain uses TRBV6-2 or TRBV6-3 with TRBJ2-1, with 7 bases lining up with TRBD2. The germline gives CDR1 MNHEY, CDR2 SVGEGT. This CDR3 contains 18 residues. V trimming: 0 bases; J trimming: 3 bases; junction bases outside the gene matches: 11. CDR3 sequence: CASSYSLLARTFYNEQFF. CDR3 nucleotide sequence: TGTGCCAGCAGTTACTCGCTACTAGCGAGAACTTTCTACAATGAGCAGTTCTTC.

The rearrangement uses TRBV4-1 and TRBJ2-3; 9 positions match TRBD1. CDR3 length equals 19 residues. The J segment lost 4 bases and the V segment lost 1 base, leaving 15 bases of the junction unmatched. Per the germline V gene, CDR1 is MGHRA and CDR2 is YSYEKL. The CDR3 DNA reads TGCGCCAGCAGCCAAGTGGGAATGTCGGGACAGGGATTTTCAGATACGCAGTATTTT. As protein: CASSQVGMSGQGFSDTQYF.

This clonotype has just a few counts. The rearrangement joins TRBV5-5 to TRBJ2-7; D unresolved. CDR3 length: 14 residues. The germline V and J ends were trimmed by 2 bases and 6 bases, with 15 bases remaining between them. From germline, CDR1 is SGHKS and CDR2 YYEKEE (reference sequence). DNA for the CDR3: TGTGCCAGCAGCTTCGGAATGGACCTAGGCGAGCAGTACTTC. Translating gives CASSFGMDLGEQYF.

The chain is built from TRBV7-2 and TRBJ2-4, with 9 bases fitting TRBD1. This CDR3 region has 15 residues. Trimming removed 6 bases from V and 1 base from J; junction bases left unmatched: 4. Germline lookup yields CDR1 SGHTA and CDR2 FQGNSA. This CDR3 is CASSRDRVAKNIQYF. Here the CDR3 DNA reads TGTGCCAGCAGTCGGGACAGGGTCGCCAAAAACATTCAGTACTTC.